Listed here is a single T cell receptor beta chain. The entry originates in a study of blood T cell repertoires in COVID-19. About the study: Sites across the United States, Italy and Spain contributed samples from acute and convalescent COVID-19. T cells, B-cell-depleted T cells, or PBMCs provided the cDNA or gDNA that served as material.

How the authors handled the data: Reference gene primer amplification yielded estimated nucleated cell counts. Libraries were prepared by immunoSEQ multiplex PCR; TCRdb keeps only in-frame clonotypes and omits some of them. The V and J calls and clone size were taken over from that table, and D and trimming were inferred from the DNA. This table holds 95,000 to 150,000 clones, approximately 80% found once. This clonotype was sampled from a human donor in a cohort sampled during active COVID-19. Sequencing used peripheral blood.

Here the CDR3 DNA reads TGTGCCAGCTCTCAGAGCCGGGGTGAGGAGACCCAGTACTTC. It translates to CASSQSRGEETQYF. The rearrangement uses TRBV18 and TRBJ2-5; maybe TRBD2 (5 bases). The CDR3 runs to 14 residues. CDR1 is KGHSH and CDR2 is LQKENI in the germline V gene. V lost 6 bases, J lost 5 bases, and 16 bases lay in between.